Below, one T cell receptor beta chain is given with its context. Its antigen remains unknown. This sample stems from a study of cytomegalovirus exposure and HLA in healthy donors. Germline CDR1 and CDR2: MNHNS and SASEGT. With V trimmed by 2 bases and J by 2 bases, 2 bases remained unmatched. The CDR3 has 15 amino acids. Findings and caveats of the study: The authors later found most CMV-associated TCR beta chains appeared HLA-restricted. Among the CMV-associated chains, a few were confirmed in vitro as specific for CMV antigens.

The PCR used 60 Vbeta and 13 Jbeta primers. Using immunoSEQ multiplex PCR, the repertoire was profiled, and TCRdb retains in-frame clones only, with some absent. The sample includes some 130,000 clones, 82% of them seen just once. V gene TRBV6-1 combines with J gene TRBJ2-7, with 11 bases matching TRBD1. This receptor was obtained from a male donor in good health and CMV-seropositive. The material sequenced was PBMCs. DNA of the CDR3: TGTGCCAGCAGTGAATGGGGACAGGGGGCCTACGAGCAGTACTTC. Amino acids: CASSEWGQGAYEQYF.